One and the same sample provided the 12 T cell receptor beta chains below, sequenced in a study of T cells after yellow fever vaccination. TCRdb used MiXCR to reprocess the 5' RACE reads, holding one entry per CDR3 protein. The sample contains 610,000 or so distinct CDR3 sequences, 9% to 15% of which appear only once. This sample comprised PBMCs, obtained on the day of the yellow fever booster vaccination. These receptors all come from a man aged 25 to 40 who received the YFV17D yellow fever vaccine.

The chain carries TRBV5-4 and TRBJ1-2; 8 bases line up with TRBD1. This CDR3 is 16 amino acids long. Germline V gives CDR1 SGHNT, CDR2 YYREEE (reference sequence). V was clipped by 5 bases and J by 8 bases; unmatched bases: 17. The CDR3 nucleotides are TGTGCCAGCAGACAAAACCTGGAAACAGGGGGAGACGGCTACACCTTC. It encodes CASRQNLETGGDGYTF.

This clonotype was detected a few times. The chain links TRBV5-5 to TRBJ2-7, with 8 bases identical to TRBD1. The CDR3 is made up of 14 amino acids. J lost 3 bases, V lost 2 bases, and 4 bases had no gene match. The germline gives CDR1 SGHKS, CDR2 YYEKEE (reference sequence). In DNA form, the CDR3 reads TGTGCCAGCAGCTTCATGACAGGGGACTACGAGCAGTACTTC. It specifies CASSFMTGDYEQYF.

This clonotype occurred a few times. V usage is TRBV4-2 and J usage is TRBJ2-1; no firm D call. Germline-derived CDR1 and CDR2 are LGHNA and YNFKEQ. The CDR3 runs to 11 residues. Trimming removed 4 bases at V and 9 bases at J, with 7 bases between. CDR3 DNA: TGTGCCAGCAGCCGAGTAGGTGAGCAGTTCTTC. It translates to CASSRVGEQFF.

This clonotype was seen a handful of times. This chain uses TRBV21-1 with TRBJ2-5; no check of the table's D call, TRBD1, against the DNA was made. TRBV21-1 is listed as a pseudogene. This CDR3 spans 13 amino acids. The CDR3 sequence: CASSMSGQETQYF. The CDR3 region has the DNA TGTGCCAGCAGCATGTCAGGGCAAGAGACCCAGTACTTC.

This clonotype was detected a few times. The chain carries TRBV20-1 and TRBJ1-5; weak D call: TRBD1 (5 bases). V lost 3 bases, J lost 0 bases, and 9 bases lay in between. CDR3 length equals 14 residues. Germline lookup yields CDR1 DFQATT and CDR2 SNEGSKA (reference sequence). CDR3 nucleotide sequence: TGCAGTGCTAGCGCCGGACATAGCAATCAGCCCCAGCATTTT. This sequence encodes CSASAGHSNQPQHF.

V and J are TRBV29-1 and TRBJ1-1, with a tentative D call TRBD1 (5 bases). The V gene lost 2 bases and the J gene lost 0 bases, with 7 bases spanning the gap. The CDR3 runs 13 residues. Germline loops: CDR1 SQVTM, CDR2 ANQGSEA. The CDR3 nucleotides read TGCAGCGTTGAATACAGGATGAACACTGAAGCTTTCTTT. It specifies CSVEYRMNTEAFF.

This clonotype was recorded a few times. The CDR3 DNA sequence: TGTGCCAGCAGCCTCTCTTATACGGGAGGGCCTGGGACCCAGTACTTC. Translating it yields CASSLSYTGGPGTQYF. The chain links TRBV3-1 to TRBJ2-5; 8 bases fit TRBD2. The CDR3 has 16 residues. Losses at the gene ends were 4 bases for V and 7 bases for J; bases not matched to a gene: 14. Germline assignment: CDR1 LGHDT and CDR2 YNNKEL (reference sequence).

The chain recombines TRBV10-3 with TRBJ2-7; 9 nucleotides match TRBD1. V lost 3 bases and J lost 3; bases outside the gene matches: 12. This CDR3 has 17 residues. Per the germline V gene, CDR1 is ENHRY and CDR2 is SYGVKD. For the CDR3, the DNA is TGTGCCATCAGTGACGATGCTGGGAAGGGACAGGGCTACGAGCAGTACTTC. Amino acids: CAISDDAGKGQGYEQYF.

This clonotype occurred a few times. CDR3 coding DNA: TGTGCCAGCAGCGCGGGACAGGGGCCCCACGAGCAGTACTTC. Protein: CASSAGQGPHEQYF. The chain combines TRBV7-2 with TRBJ2-7, with TRBD1 matching over 10 bases. Per germline, CDR1 SGHTA and CDR2 FQGNSA. The CDR3 is 14 residues long. V was pared by 5 bases and J by 5 bases, with 6 bases of the junction left unmatched.

The rearrangement links TRBV12-3 or TRBV12-4 to TRBJ2-5, with D perhaps TRBD1 (5 bases). The CDR3 loop spans 15 amino acids. V lost 3 bases and J 7 bases, leaving 18 bases between the germline ends. In DNA form, the CDR3 reads TGTGCCAGCAGTTTCCAGGCGCAGGGCCCGAGGACCCAGTACTTC. It translates to CASSFQAQGPRTQYF.

J is TRBJ1-5 and V is TRBV7-2; 7 bases map to TRBD1. Germline V lookup: CDR1 SGHTA, CDR2 FQGNSA. The CDR3 consists of 16 residues. With 5 bases clipped from V and 1 base from J, the junction kept 8 bases outside the gene matches. The CDR3 reads CASSPQGRGSNQPQHF. CDR3 in DNA: TGTGCCAGCAGCCCACAGGGGAGGGGCAGCAATCAGCCCCAGCATTTT.

The chain joins TRBV19 to TRBJ2-7; D gene ambiguous. V was cut by 5 bases and J by 4 bases, with 12 bases left in between. The V gene's germline CDR1 is LNHDA and CDR2 SQIVND (reference sequence). This CDR3 contains 13 residues. The CDR3 sequence: CASSLDGRYEQYF. CDR3 DNA: TGTGCCAGTAGTTTGGACGGCCGTTACGAGCAGTACTTC.